A selection of T cell receptor beta chains follows, all from one sample in a study of shared clonotypes between healthy human individuals. TCRdb keeps only in-frame clones here, not all; method: immunoSEQ multiplex PCR. The sample contains some 2 million clones, just under 95% of which appear only once. Input material: naive CD8+ T cells sorted from blood. The receptors were gathered from a man aged 18 to 30 in good health. CDR3s include the opening cysteine and the closing phenylalanine or tryptophan. Fields, in order: D gene, J gene, V gene, clone size, CDR3 protein, CDR3 DNA. A D gene is named only where the DNA matches it firmly. A row's size may be missing; if present it is once, few, many or a size class.

>-|TRBJ1-1|TRBV10-1|-
CASSDYGASEAFF
TGCGCCAGCAGTGATTACGGGGCGTCTGAAGCTTTCTTT
>TRBD2|TRBJ2-2|TRBV19|-
CASSKTSGKNTGELFF
TGTGCCAGTAGTAAGACTAGCGGGAAAAACACCGGGGAGCTGTTTTTT
>TRBD2|TRBJ2-5|TRBV9|-
CASSEGTSGRGETQYF
TGTGCCAGCAGCGAGGGTACTAGCGGGAGAGGGGAGACCCAGTACTTC
>TRBD2|TRBJ2-1|TRBV19|-
CASIGGTSGFDEQFF
TGTGCCAGTATAGGGGGGACTAGCGGATTCGATGAGCAGTTCTTC
>TRBD2|TRBJ2-7|TRBV5-1|-
CASSLEGLAPAYEQYF
TGCGCCAGCAGCTTGGAAGGACTAGCGCCCGCCTACGAGCAGTACTTC
>-|TRBJ2-7|TRBV5-3|-
CARSLLRVTYEQYF
TGTGCCAGAAGCTTGTTGCGGGTGACCTACGAGCAGTACTTC
>-|TRBJ2-2|TRBV4-1|-
CASSPGLYAGELFF
TGCGCCAGCAGCCCGGGTCTCTATGCCGGGGAGCTGTTTTTT
>-|TRBJ2-2|TRBV4-3|-
CASSQDDFANTGELFF
TGCGCCAGCAGCCAAGATGATTTCGCGAACACCGGGGAGCTGTTTTTT
>-|TRBJ1-5|TRBV6-1|-
CASSGSLSGYSNQPQHF
TGTGCCAGCAGTGGATCCCTTAGCGGGTATAGCAATCAGCCCCAGCATTTT
>-|TRBJ2-3|TRBV4-3|-
CASSHDSDSKPELDTQYF
TGCGCCAGCAGCCATGATTCTGACAGCAAACCAGAGCTGGATACGCAGTATTTT
>-|TRBJ1-1|TRBV25-1|-
CASSVGTRTEAFF
TGTGCCAGCAGTGTGGGGACACGGACTGAAGCTTTCTTT
>-|TRBJ2-2|TRBV19|-
CASSIPPNTGELFF
TGTGCCAGTAGTATTCCCCCGAACACCGGGGAGCTGTTTTTT
>-|TRBJ2-1|TRBV25-1|-
CASSEEGEQFF
TGTGCCAGCAGTGAAGAGGGTGAGCAGTTCTTC
>TRBD2|TRBJ2-1|TRBV4-1|-
CASSSRGGLGNEQFF
TGCGCCAGCAGCTCGCGGGGGGGCTTAGGCAATGAGCAGTTCTTC
>TRBD2|TRBJ2-1|TRBV30|-
CAWSGLAGGNPSSYNEQFF
TGTGCCTGGAGTGGCTTAGCGGGGGGGAACCCATCCTCCTACAATGAGCAGTTCTTC
>TRBD2|TRBJ2-5|TRBV11-2|-
CASSLDLAGAEERDQYF
TGTGCCAGCAGCTTAGATCTAGCGGGAGCGGAGGAACGGGACCAGTACTTC
>-|TRBJ2-2|TRBV5-4|-
CASSFSVTGELFF
TGTGCCAGCAGCTTTTCTGTCACCGGGGAGCTGTTTTTT
>-|TRBJ2-1|TRBV20-1|-
CSATTYNEQFF
TGCAGTGCCACGACCTACAATGAGCAGTTCTTC
>-|TRBJ2-7|TRBV28|-
CASKIRDVGSYEQYF
TGTGCCAGCAAGATTAGGGACGTGGGCTCCTACGAGCAGTACTTC
>-|TRBJ2-1|TRBV11-2|-
CASSPLASYNEQFF
TGTGCCAGCAGCCCTCTAGCCTCCTACAATGAGCAGTTCTTC
>-|TRBJ2-7|TRBV6-1|-
CASSERGTYEQYF
TGTGCCAGCAGTGAGAGAGGAACCTACGAGCAGTACTTC
>-|TRBJ1-1|TRBV7-2|few
CASSLAPSGGNTEAFF
TGTGCCAGCAGCTTAGCGCCTTCCGGAGGAAACACTGAAGCTTTCTTT
>-|TRBJ2-7|TRBV2|-
CASSVYKATNYEQYF
TGTGCCAGCAGTGTATACAAGGCAACTAACTACGAGCAGTACTTC
>TRBD2|TRBJ2-5|TRBV4-1|-
CASSSGTSLGGETQYF
TGCGCCAGCAGCTCGGGGACTAGTCTGGGAGGAGAGACCCAGTACTTC
>-|TRBJ2-7|TRBV12-5|-
CASGLDYGSRYEQYF
TGTGCTAGTGGTTTGGATTACGGGAGCAGGTACGAGCAGTACTTC
>-|TRBJ2-7|TRBV7-8|-
CASSPRDTTYEQYF
TGTGCCAGCAGCCCCCGGGACACAACCTACGAGCAGTACTTC
>-|TRBJ2-5|TRBV29-1|-
CSARQGGETQYF
TGCAGCGCCAGACAGGGAGGAGAGACCCAGTACTTC
>-|TRBJ2-2|TRBV27|-
CASSYLGVAGTGELFF
TGTGCCAGCAGTTATTTAGGGGTAGCAGGCACCGGGGAGCTGTTTTTT
>-|TRBJ2-2|TRBV7-8|-
CASSLGGENTGELFF
TGTGCCAGCAGCTTAGGGGGGGAGAACACCGGGGAGCTGTTTTTT
>-|TRBJ1-5|TRBV10-1|-
CASSEGIQPQHF
TGCGCCAGCAGTGAAGGGATCCAGCCCCAGCATTTT
>-|TRBJ2-3|TRBV25-1|once
CASSDAADTQYF
TGTGCCAGCAGTGATGCGGCAGATACGCAGTATTTT
>-|TRBJ1-6|TRBV27|-
CASSLVGGSSPLHF
TGTGCCAGCAGTTTAGTAGGGGGAAGCTCACCCCTCCACTTT